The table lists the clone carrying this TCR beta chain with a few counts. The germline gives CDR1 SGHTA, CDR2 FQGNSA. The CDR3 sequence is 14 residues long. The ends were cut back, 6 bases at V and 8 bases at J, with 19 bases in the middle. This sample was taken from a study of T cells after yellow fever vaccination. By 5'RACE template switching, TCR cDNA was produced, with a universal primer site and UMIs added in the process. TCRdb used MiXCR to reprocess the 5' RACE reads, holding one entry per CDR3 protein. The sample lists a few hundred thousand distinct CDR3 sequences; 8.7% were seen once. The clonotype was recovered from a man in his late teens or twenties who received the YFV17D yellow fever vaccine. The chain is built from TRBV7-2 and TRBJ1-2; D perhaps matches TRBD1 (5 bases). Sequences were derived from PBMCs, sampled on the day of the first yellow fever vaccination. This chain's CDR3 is CASSPRDSREGYTF. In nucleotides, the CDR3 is TGTGCCAGCAGTCCTCGGGACTCCCGTGAGGGCTACACCTTC.